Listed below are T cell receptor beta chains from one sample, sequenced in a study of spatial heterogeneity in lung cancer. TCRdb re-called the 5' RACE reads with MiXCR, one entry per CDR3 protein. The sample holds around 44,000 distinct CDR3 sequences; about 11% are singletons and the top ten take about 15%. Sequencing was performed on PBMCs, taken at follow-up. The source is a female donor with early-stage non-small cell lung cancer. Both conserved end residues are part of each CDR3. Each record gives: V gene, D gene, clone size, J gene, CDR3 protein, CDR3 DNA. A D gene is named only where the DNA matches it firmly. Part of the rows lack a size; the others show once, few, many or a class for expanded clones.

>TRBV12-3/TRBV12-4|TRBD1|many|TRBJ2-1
CASSPNRGQFDEQFF
TGTGCCAGCAGTCCTAACAGGGGGCAGTTCGATGAGCAGTTCTTC
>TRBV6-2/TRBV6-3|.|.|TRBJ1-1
CASSRGGGNTEAFF
TGTGCCAGCAGCCGGGGGGGAGGTAACACTGAAGCTTTCTTT
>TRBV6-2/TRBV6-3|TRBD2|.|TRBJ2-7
CASSRAGALLEQYF
TGTGCCAGCAGCCGAGCGGGGGCCTTATTGGAGCAGTACTTC
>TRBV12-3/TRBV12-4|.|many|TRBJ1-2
CASRSTGKDYGYTF
TGTGCCAGCAGGTCCACAGGGAAGGACTATGGCTACACCTTC
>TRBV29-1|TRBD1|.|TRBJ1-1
CSGGQGGNTEAFF
TGCAGCGGAGGACAGGGAGGGAACACTGAAGCTTTCTTT
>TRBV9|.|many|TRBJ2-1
CASSAVSSSYNEQFF
TGTGCCAGCAGCGCGGTTTCAAGCTCCTACAATGAGCAGTTCTTC
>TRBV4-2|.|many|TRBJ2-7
CASSQDGGGGYEQYF
TGTGCCAGCAGCCAAGACGGGGGTGGGGGCTACGAGCAGTACTTC
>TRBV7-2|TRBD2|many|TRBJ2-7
CASSSRSSGGRYEQYF
TGTGCCAGCAGCTCCCGGAGTAGCGGGGGGCGCTACGAGCAGTACTTC
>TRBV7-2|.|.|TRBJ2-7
CASSLAAQYEQYF
TGTGCCAGCAGCTTAGCGGCACAGTACGAGCAGTACTTC
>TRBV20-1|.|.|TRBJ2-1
CSAMGNSYNEQFF
TGCAGTGCTATGGGGAACTCCTACAATGAGCAGTTCTTC
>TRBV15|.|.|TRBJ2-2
CATRQGSTGELFF
TGTGCCACCAGACAGGGATCTACCGGGGAGCTGTTTTTT
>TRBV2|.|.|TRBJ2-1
CASSLDGINEQFF
TGTGCCAGCAGTTTGGACGGAATCAATGAGCAGTTCTTC
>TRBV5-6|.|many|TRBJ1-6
CASGSGLFNSPLHF
TGTGCCAGCGGTTCCGGACTGTTTAATTCACCCCTCCACTTT
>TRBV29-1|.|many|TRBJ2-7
CSVTVLGNEQYF
TGCAGCGTGACGGTCTTGGGGAACGAGCAGTACTTC
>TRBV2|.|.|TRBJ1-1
CASSTDLNTEAFF
TGTGCCAGCAGTACCGATTTGAACACTGAAGCTTTCTTT
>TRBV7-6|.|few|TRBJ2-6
CASSQGVSGANVLTF
TGTGCCAGCAGCCAAGGGGTCTCTGGGGCCAACGTCCTGACTTTC
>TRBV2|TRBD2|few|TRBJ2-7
CASSGNSGGLQYF
TGTGCCAGCAGTGGTAATAGCGGGGGGTTACAGTACTTC
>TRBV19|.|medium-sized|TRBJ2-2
CASSIRGGELFF
TGTGCCAGTAGTATTCGGGGCGGGGAGCTGTTTTTT
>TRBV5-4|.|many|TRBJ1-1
CASSLRFGASRGSTEAFF
TGTGCCAGCAGCTTGAGGTTCGGGGCAAGTCGGGGGAGCACTGAAGCTTTCTTT
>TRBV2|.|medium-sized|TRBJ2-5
CASSFIEETQYF
TGTGCCAGCAGTTTCATAGAGGAGACCCAGTACTTC
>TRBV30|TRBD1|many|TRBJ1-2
CASRQGRNYGYTF
TGTGCCTCCCGACAGGGGCGAAACTATGGCTACACCTTC
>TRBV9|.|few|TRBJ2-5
CASSVMAAQETQYF
TGTGCCAGCAGCGTAATGGCAGCCCAAGAGACCCAGTACTTC
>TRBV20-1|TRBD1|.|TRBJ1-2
CSATSPDRGISYGYTF
TGCAGTGCTACTTCCCCTGACAGGGGTATCAGCTATGGCTACACCTTC
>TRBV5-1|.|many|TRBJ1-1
CASSGSGGTEAFF
TGCGCCAGCAGCGGGTCCGGGGGCACTGAAGCTTTCTTT
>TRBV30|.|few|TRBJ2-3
CAHRPPSTDTQYF
TGTGCCCATCGTCCCCCCAGCACAGATACGCAGTATTTT
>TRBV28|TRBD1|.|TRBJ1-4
CASSDRGTNEKLFF
TGTGCCAGCAGTGACAGGGGTACTAATGAAAAACTGTTTTTT
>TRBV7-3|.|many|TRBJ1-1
CASSRDGPNTEAFF
TGTGCCAGCAGCCGGGACGGACCCAACACTGAAGCTTTCTTT